These 15 T cell receptor beta chains came from one sample sequenced in a study of tumor-infiltrating lymphocytes in primary liver carcinoma. Co-extraction yielded RNA and DNA from around 18-30 mg of unsorted bulk tissue. Synthesis of TCR beta cDNA was carried out from approximately 0.55 ug total RNA with a constant-region primer. Three nested multiplex PCR rounds, a slightly modified ARM-PCR method, built the TCR beta libraries. Each of the first two PCR rounds ran around 10 cycles with TRBV1-TRBV30 forward and C-beta reverse primers. A single record per CDR3 protein comes from TCRdb applying MiXCR to the multiplex PCR reads. The table lists about 130,000 distinct CDR3 sequences, 64% of them singletons. Material for sequencing was liver tumor tissue from sampling region 3. Subset specified: tumor region T3, left-lateral pole. These receptors all come from a woman aged 60-75 years with primary liver carcinoma and hepatitis B virus infection.

V gene TRBV4-1 combines with J gene TRBJ2-3, with D possibly matching TRBD2 (6 bases). The CDR3 covers 18 residues. V gave up 3 bases and J gave up 4 bases, with 23 bases separating them. The germline V gene encodes CDR1 MGHRA and CDR2 YSYEKL. CDR3 amino acids: CASSQRDGRTSSADTQYF. CDR3 DNA: TGCGCCAGCAGCCAGAGGGACGGGCGAACTTCTAGCGCAGATACGCAGTATTTT.

A remark on this clonotype: A much larger clone differs by one base, so this may be a read error. This chain uses TRBV5-4 with TRBJ2-1; D could derive from TRBD1 or TRBD2 (6 bases each). CDR3 length equals 15 residues. Germline CDR1 is SGHNT and CDR2 is YYREEE (reference sequence). The CDR3 region is CASSSGDLTYNKQFF. The DNA for the CDR3 is TGTGCCAGCAGCTCAGGGGACTTGACCTACAATAAGCAGTTCTTC.

At least ten counts were recorded for this clonotype. The rearrangement uses TRBV6-1 and TRBJ1-1, with TRBD1 matching over 9 bases. The germline V gene has CDR1 MNHNS and CDR2 SASEGT. The CDR3 is made up of 14 amino acids. The junction had 2 bases not matched to a gene; V was cut back by 6 bases and J by 0 bases. The CDR3 protein is CASSRDRVNTEAFF. In nucleotides, the CDR3 is TGTGCCAGCAGCCGGGACAGGGTGAACACTGAAGCTTTCTTT.

A few counts support this clonotype. A read error may explain this, as a much larger clone is one base away. The CDR3 loop is CTSSQDEGSPYGYTF. CDR3 in DNA: TGCACCAGCAGCCAAGATGAGGGGTCCCCCTATGGCTACACCTTC. The chain joins TRBV4-1 to TRBJ1-2; D possibly corresponds to TRBD1 (5 bases). CDR3 length: 15 residues. The germline V gene has CDR1 MGHRA and CDR2 YSYEKL.

As for this clonotype: Its ends do not fully match the called genes, so a read error is possible. The chain joins TRBV11-2 to TRBJ2-3; possible D gene TRBD2, 7 bases. This CDR3 is built from 17 residues. Germline V gives CDR1 SGHAT, CDR2 FQNNGV. CDR3 in DNA: TGTGCCAGCAACTTAGGGGGACTAACGTGCACGTCAGATGCGCAGTATTTT. This sequence encodes CASNLGGLTCTSDAQYF.

The V call is TRBV11-2, the J call TRBJ2-3; the D gene could be TRBD1 or TRBD2 (5 bases each). From germline, CDR1 is SGHAT and CDR2 FQNNGV. The CDR3 extends over 16 amino acids. V shed 5 bases and J shed 8 bases, with 23 bases lying between them. The CDR3 here is CASSRIPRLGAGTQYF. DNA for the CDR3: TGTGCCAGCAGCCGTATACCGAGACTCGGGGCGGGTACGCAGTATTTT.

This clonotype was observed a few times. V gene TRBV18 combines with J gene TRBJ1-1, with D unclear. V was clipped by 3 bases and J by 10 bases, with 21 bases between them. The CDR3 runs 15 residues. The V gene's germline CDR1 is KGHSH and CDR2 LQKENI. CDR3 sequence: CASSPSSGDSRSAFF. The CDR3 region has the DNA TGTGCCAGCTCACCCTCCTCCGGGGATAGTCGATCAGCTTTCTTT.

As regards this clonotype: This could be a read error, since a much larger clone is one nucleotide away. This chain's CDR3 is CATQPRNVQYF. In nucleotides, the CDR3 is TGCGCCACCCAACCCAGGAACGTTCAGTACTTC. The rearrangement joins TRBV10-1 to TRBJ2-4, with unresolved D. V was shortened by 10 bases and J by 11 bases, with 15 bases between the two germline ends. From germline, CDR1 is WNHNN and CDR2 SYGVQD (reference sequence). This CDR3 spans 11 amino acids.

The chain recombines TRBV11-3 with TRBJ2-1; the D is unclear. The end of the DNA aligns better with TRBJ2-7, so the J call may be wrong. The CDR3 runs 13 residues. Germline loops: CDR1 SGHNT, CDR2 YENEEA. The CDR3 spells CASSSRGYNEQYF. The CDR3 DNA reads TGTGCCAGCAGCTCACGAGGCTACAATGAGCAGTACTTC.

The sample holds a few counts of this clonotype. With a much larger clone just one base away, this may be a read error. The V and J genes are TRBV5-1 and TRBJ2-1; D call uncertain. CDR1 SGHRS and CDR2 YFSETQ come from the germline V gene. The CDR3 extends over 14 amino acids. CDR3 protein: CASSLDALNNEQLF. The CDR3 DNA follows: TGCGCCAGCAGCTTGGACGCCCTCAACAATGAGCAGCTCTTC.

A note on this clonotype: In this CDR3 the conserved last residue, phenylalanine or tryptophan, is missing, so a read error is likely. V is TRBV7-3 and J is TRBJ2-1; 9 bases are shared with TRBD2. The V segment lost 5 bases and the J segment 3 bases; nucleotides outside the gene matches: 14. The length of the CDR3 is 18 residues. Germline lookup yields CDR1 SGHTA and CDR2 FQGTGA. CDR3 in amino acids: CASSRLPIAGASYNEQFL. The CDR3 bases are TGTGCCAGCAGCCGACTCCCGATAGCGGGAGCGAGCTACAATGAGCAGTTCTTA.

The table lists this clonotype with many counts. The chain combines TRBV6-1 with TRBJ1-1; possible D gene TRBD1, 6 bases. The ends were cut back, 7 bases at V and 0 bases at J, with 9 bases in the middle. Germline V CDR1 and CDR2: MNHNS, SASEGT. The CDR3 loop spans 13 amino acids. CDR3 amino acids: CASTGQMNTEAFF. The CDR3 coding sequence is TGTGCCAGCACGGGACAAATGAACACTGAAGCTTTCTTT.

A note on this clonotype: A much larger clone differs from this one at a single base, so this may be a read error. This chain connects TRBV14 to TRBJ2-5, with 11 bases fitting TRBD1. CDR1 and CDR2 (germline): SGHDN, FVKESK. The CDR3 is 19 residues long. The CDR3 nucleotides read TGTGCCAACAGCCAATGGGTCGATTTCCGGACAGGGGGCGAGGAGACCCAGTACTTC. Translation: CANSQWVDFRTGGEETQYF.

Remarks on this clonotype: This could be a read error, since a much larger clone is one nucleotide away. This chain's CDR3 is CASSEAIAGETDTQYF. The CDR3 DNA reads TGTGCCAGCAGTGAAGCGATCGCGGGAGAGACAGATACGCAGTATTTT. The rearrangement links TRBV6-1 to TRBJ2-3, with 7 positions matching TRBD2. CDR1 MNHNS and CDR2 SASEGT come from the germline V gene. The CDR3 spans 16 residues. V gave up 0 bases and J gave up 3 bases; unmatched junction bases: 6.

Of note for this clonotype: Because the CDR3 is missing its conserved closing phenylalanine or tryptophan, this is likely a read error. The chain is built from TRBV4-1 and TRBJ1-2, with D possibly TRBD1 on 6 matching bases. The CDR3 length is 16 residues. The V and J ends lost 0 bases and 11 bases respectively, with 22 bases between them. Germline CDR1 and CDR2: MGHRA and YSYEKL. The CDR3 spells CASSQDQWTESGGYTS. The CDR3 DNA sequence: TGCGCCAGCAGCCAAGATCAGTGGACAGAATCGGGTGGATACACCTCC.